The 5 T cell receptor beta chains below come from one sample, sequenced in a study of T cells after yellow fever vaccination. TCRdb independently ran MiXCR on the 5' RACE reads; one entry per CDR3 protein. Of approximately 300,000 distinct CDR3 sequences detected, 9.5% to 12% appear once; the ten largest clones hold roughly 3%. The sample in question was CD4+ T cells sorted from PBMCs, obtained 45 days after the yellow fever booster vaccination. Source of these receptors: a man younger than 35 who received the YFV17D yellow fever vaccine.

The chain has TRBV6-6 and TRBJ2-7, with D possibly called TRBD1 or TRBD2 (5 bases each). This CDR3 region has 13 residues. In germline, CDR1 is MNHNY, CDR2 SVGAGI (reference sequence). V lost 0 bases and J lost 6, with 9 bases in between. The CDR3 protein is CASSYSTGLEQYF. Here the CDR3 DNA reads TGTGCCAGCAGTTACTCGACGGGGCTCGAGCAGTACTTC.

This rearrangement joins TRBV19 to TRBJ2-2; D is perhaps TRBD1 (6 bases). This CDR3 has 15 amino acids. CDR1 LNHDA and CDR2 SQIVND come from the germline V gene (reference sequence). V dropped 3 bases and J dropped 5 bases, with 13 bases sitting between them. CDR3 sequence: CASSIKAGATGELFF. CDR3 in DNA: TGTGCCAGTAGTATTAAGGCAGGGGCAACCGGGGAGCTGTTTTTT.

This clonotype was seen many times. CDR3 amino acids: CASSQEPGATQYF. Written as DNA, the CDR3 is TGTGCCAGCAGCCAAGAGCCTGGAGCGACCCAGTACTTC. This chain connects TRBV3-1 to TRBJ2-5; D ambiguous. V lost 0 bases and J 7 bases, leaving 9 bases between the germline ends. The CDR3 loop spans 13 amino acids. The germline V gene encodes CDR1 LGHDT and CDR2 YNNKEL (reference sequence).

This clonotype has only a few counts. The chain recombines TRBV20-1 with TRBJ2-7; D is possibly TRBD1 (6 bases). The germline CDR1 and CDR2 sequences are DFQATT and SNEGSKA (reference sequence). Trimming stripped 5 bases from V and 3 bases from J, with 17 bases between. This CDR3 has 14 residues. CDR3 sequence reads: CSALSRQAIYEQYV. The CDR3 DNA sequence: TGCAGTGCTTTGTCCCGACAGGCGATCTACGAGCAGTACGTC.

This clonotype was counted only a few times. The chain has TRBV10-3 and TRBJ1-6; 10 bases map to TRBD1. The V gene end was trimmed by 3 bases and the J gene end by 14 bases; junction bases not matched to a gene: 7. This CDR3 is 14 amino acids long. Germline CDR1 and CDR2: ENHRY and SYGVKD. Here the CDR3 reads CAISDAGTGVTLHF. The CDR3 DNA is TGTGCCATCAGTGATGCCGGGACAGGGGTTACCCTCCACTTT.